This is a list of T cell receptor beta chains from one sample in a study of blood T cell repertoires in COVID-19. Libraries were prepared by immunoSEQ multiplex PCR; TCRdb keeps only in-frame clonotypes and omits some of them. The repertoire includes about 59,000 clones, approximately 78% of them detected once, and around 12% sits in the top ten. Source material: peripheral blood. These receptors all come from a man older than 75 with acute or convalescent COVID-19. CDR3s include the opening cysteine and the closing phenylalanine or tryptophan. Each record gives: D gene, V gene, clone size, J gene, CDR3 protein, CDR3 DNA. The D gene is left open where the match is weak. Not every row has a clone size; where given, it reads once, few, many or a size class.

>.|TRBV30|few|TRBJ2-1
CAWSAWESDPFF
TGTGCCTGGAGTGCCTGGGAGAGCGATCCGTTCTTC
>.|TRBV12-2|.|TRBJ1-5
CASRLVDQPQHF
TGTGCAAGTCGCTTAGTAGATCAGCCCCAGCATTTT
>TRBD1|TRBV30|.|TRBJ2-5
CAWSGPGTGGFKTQYF
TGTGCCTGGAGTGGACCCGGGACAGGGGGTTTCAAGACCCAGTACTTC
>TRBD1|TRBV6-5|.|TRBJ1-1
CASSYGGQGLSEAFF
TGTGCCAGCAGTTACGGGGGACAGGGTTTAAGTGAAGCTTTCTTT
>.|TRBV28|.|TRBJ2-7
CASSSPRRGGVEQYF
TGTGCCAGCAGTTCCCCGAGGAGAGGGGGTGTCGAGCAGTACTTC
>TRBD1|TRBV24-1|.|TRBJ1-1
CATRGQGRNTEAFF
TGTGCCACCAGGGGACAGGGACGGAACACTGAAGCTTTCTTT
>.|TRBV21-1|.|TRBJ2-5
CASSAQMGVTGSETQYF
TGTGCCAGCAGCGCCCAAATGGGGGTAACAGGGTCAGAGACCCAGTACTTC
>.|TRBV7-8|few|TRBJ1-1
CASSYYREINTEAFF
TGTGCCAGCAGCTACTACCGGGAGATAAACACTGAAGCTTTCTTT
>TRBD1|TRBV5-1|.|TRBJ1-4
CASSGTGYNEKLFF
TGCGCCAGTTCCGGGACAGGCTATAATGAAAAACTGTTTTTT
>.|TRBV21-1|.|TRBJ2-1
CASSETPGWFSNEQFF
TGTGCCAGCAGCGAGACCCCAGGATGGTTTAGCAATGAGCAGTTCTTC
>.|TRBV6-6|once|TRBJ1-2
CASRGLGVDYGYTF
TGTGCCAGCAGGGGACTGGGGGTCGACTATGGCTACACCTTC
>.|TRBV5-4|.|TRBJ2-2
CASSVGQNTGELFF
TGTGCCAGCAGCGTGGGACAGAACACCGGGGAGCTGTTTTTT
>TRBD1|TRBV11-3|once|TRBJ1-1
CASSLGTGANTEAFF
TGTGCCAGCAGCTTAGGGACAGGTGCGAACACTGAAGCTTTCTTT
>TRBD1|TRBV7-2|.|TRBJ2-7
CASSTRTGYEQYF
TGTGCCAGCAGCACCCGGACAGGGTACGAGCAGTACTTC
>TRBD2|TRBV5-1|few|TRBJ2-5
CASSLAAAGGRETQYF
TGCGCCAGCAGCTTGGCCGCAGCGGGGGGTCGGGAGACCCAGTACTTC
>TRBD2|TRBV19|.|TRBJ2-1
CASRRSASGGYNEQFF
TGTGCCAGCCGACGGAGTGCTAGCGGGGGCTACAATGAGCAGTTCTTC
>TRBD1|TRBV3-1/TRBV3-2|.|TRBJ1-6
CASSPRDRGNSPLHF
TGTGCCAGCAGCCCGAGGGACAGGGGAAATTCACCCCTCCACTTT
>.|TRBV19|.|TRBJ2-1
CASNGQIGNEQFF
TGTGCCAGTAACGGACAAATCGGCAATGAGCAGTTCTTC
>.|TRBV11-3|.|TRBJ2-5
CASSLEFRDKTQYF
TGTGCCAGCAGCTTAGAGTTCAGGGACAAGACCCAGTACTTC
>TRBD2|TRBV5-1|.|TRBJ2-3
CASSSTPPSGKTQYF
TGCGCCAGCAGCTCGACTCCACCTAGCGGTAAAACGCAGTATTTT
>TRBD2|TRBV24-1|.|TRBJ2-1
CATSDGVAGEAPSYNEQFF
TGTGCCACCAGTGATGGGGTAGCGGGTGAAGCCCCCTCCTACAATGAGCAGTTCTTC
>.|TRBV27|few|TRBJ1-5
CASSLSAGVQPQHF
TGTGCCAGCAGTTTATCAGCAGGGGTTCAGCCCCAGCATTTT
>.|TRBV12-5|.|TRBJ2-3
CASGSTGQTYTDTQYF
TGTGCTAGTGGTTCCACGGGACAAACTTACACAGATACGCAGTATTTT
>TRBD2|TRBV3-1/TRBV3-2|.|TRBJ2-7
CASSPGTSGSSEQYF
TGTGCCAGCAGCCCCGGGACTAGCGGGAGTTCCGAGCAGTACTTC
>.|TRBV4-2|.|TRBJ1-1
CASSQEVGAVTEAFF
TGTGCCAGCAGCCAAGAAGTAGGGGCGGTAACTGAAGCTTTCTTT
>TRBD1|TRBV19|few|TRBJ1-5
CASSPRDRGRGQPQHF
TGTGCCAGTAGTCCGCGGGACAGGGGGCGTGGGCAGCCCCAGCATTTT
>.|TRBV7-2|.|TRBJ2-3
CASSGRGVGQYF
TGTGCCAGCAGCGGCAGGGGGGTGGGGCAGTATTTT
>.|TRBV11-2|.|TRBJ2-7
CASSPWRGEQYF
TGTGCCAGCAGCCCTTGGAGGGGCGAGCAGTACTTC
>.|TRBV15|.|TRBJ1-1
CATSRDLNTNTEAFF
TGTGCCACCAGCAGAGATCTTAACACGAACACTGAAGCTTTCTTT
>.|TRBV10-3|once|TRBJ2-5
CAIRGGLLPVETQYF
TGTGCCATCAGGGGGGGACTTCTCCCAGTGGAGACCCAGTACTTC
>TRBD2|TRBV4-2|.|TRBJ2-2
CASSPRTSGGAGTGELFF
TGTGCCAGCAGCCCGAGGACTAGCGGGGGGGCAGGCACCGGGGAGCTGTTTTTT
>.|TRBV6-1|.|TRBJ1-5
CASSGSLTNRNNQPQHF
TGTGCCAGCAGTGGCTCCTTGACTAACCGAAACAATCAGCCCCAGCATTTT
>.|TRBV7-2|.|TRBJ1-5
CASSSWENQPQHF
TGTGCCAGCAGCTCGTGGGAGAATCAGCCCCAGCATTTT
>TRBD1|TRBV24-1|.|TRBJ1-6
CATSDRDRDGVRRPPLHF
TGTGCCACCAGTGACCGAGACAGGGATGGAGTACGCCGACCACCCCTCCACTTT
>TRBD1|TRBV18|.|TRBJ1-1
CASSPQGAGGLAFF
TGTGCCAGCTCACCACAAGGGGCAGGGGGTTTAGCTTTCTTT
>TRBD1|TRBV6-5|.|TRBJ1-6
CASSTLTGGHSPLHF
TGTGCCAGCAGTACCCTGACAGGGGGTCACTCACCCCTCCACTTT
>TRBD2|TRBV5-4|.|TRBJ2-5
CASSLLAGSQETQYF
TGTGCCAGCAGCTTGTTAGCGGGGAGTCAAGAGACCCAGTACTTC
>TRBD1|TRBV24-1|.|TRBJ2-1
CATSDLLRTGDTASAYNEQFF
TGTGCCACCAGTGATTTGTTACGGACAGGGGACACCGCGTCAGCCTACAATGAGCAGTTCTTC
>.|TRBV11-2|.|TRBJ2-2
CASSLKSWLNTGELFF
TGTGCCAGCAGCTTAAAGTCCTGGCTGAACACCGGGGAGCTGTTTTTT
>TRBD2|TRBV20-1|.|TRBJ2-1
CSASGIAGNDNEQFF
TGCAGTGCTAGTGGGATAGCGGGAAATGACAATGAGCAGTTCTTC
>.|TRBV6-2/TRBV6-3|.|TRBJ1-1
CASSWGQTEAFF
TGTGCCAGCAGTTGGGGACAAACTGAAGCTTTCTTT
>TRBD2|TRBV4-1|.|TRBJ2-3
CASSQARGGTDTQYF
TGCGCCAGCAGCCAAGCCCGGGGGGGCACAGATACGCAGTATTTT
>TRBD1|TRBV5-1|.|TRBJ2-7
CASSSWTGPNEQYF
TGCGCCAGCAGCTCGTGGACAGGGCCGAACGAGCAGTACTTC
>.|TRBV9|.|TRBJ1-4
CASSRTVHTLGEELFF
TGTGCCAGCAGCCGGACAGTTCATACGCTGGGGGAAGAACTGTTTTTT
>.|TRBV29-1|.|TRBJ2-1
CSVVSFGDEQFF
TGCAGCGTCGTTTCGTTCGGGGATGAGCAGTTCTTC
>.|TRBV10-2|.|TRBJ2-3
CASSEWPSTQYF
TGCGCCAGCAGTGAGTGGCCCTCCACGCAGTATTTT
>TRBD1|TRBV2|.|TRBJ1-6
CASSGQTGMVGSPLHF
TGTGCCAGCAGTGGTCAGACAGGGATGGTTGGTTCACCCCTCCACTTT
>.|TRBV18|.|TRBJ2-7
CASSPEAQNSYEQYF
TGTGCCAGCTCACCGGAGGCGCAGAACTCCTACGAGCAGTACTTC
>.|TRBV9|.|TRBJ2-2
CASSVVSGAGELFF
TGTGCCAGCAGCGTAGTATCCGGGGCCGGGGAGCTGTTTTTT